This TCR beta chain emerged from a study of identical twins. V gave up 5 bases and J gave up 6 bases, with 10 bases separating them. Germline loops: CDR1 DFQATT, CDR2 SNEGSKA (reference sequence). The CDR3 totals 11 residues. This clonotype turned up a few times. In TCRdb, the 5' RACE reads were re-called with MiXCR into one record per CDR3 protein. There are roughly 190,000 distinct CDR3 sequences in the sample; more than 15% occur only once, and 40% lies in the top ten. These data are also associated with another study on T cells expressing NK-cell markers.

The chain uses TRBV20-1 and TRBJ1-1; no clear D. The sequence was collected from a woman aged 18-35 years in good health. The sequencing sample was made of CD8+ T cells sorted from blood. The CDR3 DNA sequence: TGCAGTGCTCGAGTGAGGCCTGAAGCTTTCTTT. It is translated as CSARVRPEAFF.